The 32 T cell receptor beta chains below come from one sample, sequenced in a study of shared clonotypes between healthy human individuals. Terminally differentiated effector memory CD45RA+ cells were excluded by CCR7 positive selection of CD45RO-negative cells. The data were produced by immunoSEQ multiplex PCR, yet TCRdb's version contains in-frame clones alone and is incomplete. Of some 580,000 clones in the sample, 95% to 98% are singletons; the top ten hold roughly 0.29%. The sample was naive CD8+ T cells sorted from blood. These receptors came from a man aged 30 to 39 in good health.

The chain carries TRBV5-1 and TRBJ1-1; 8 bases match TRBD1. CDR1 and CDR2 from the germline V gene are SGHRS and YFSETQ. The trim removed 4 bases at V and 0 bases at J, leaving 5 bases unmatched. CDR3 size: 15 residues. CDR3 DNA sequence: TGCGCCAGCAGCCAAGGGACAGGCCTGAACACTGAAGCTTTCTTT. It codes for CASSQGTGLNTEAFF.

This chain joins TRBV9 and TRBJ2-1; D tentatively fits TRBD1 or TRBD2 (6 bases each). Germline values: CDR1 SGDLS, CDR2 YYNGEE. The V end lost 2 bases, the J end lost 8 bases, and 17 bases lay between the germline ends. The CDR3 is 15 amino acids. The CDR3 here is CASSVGFGGLDEQFF. The CDR3 nucleotides are TGTGCCAGCAGCGTGGGCTTCGGGGGCCTTGATGAGCAGTTCTTC.

The chain recombines TRBV21-1 with TRBJ1-1; the table calls TRBD1, which could not be checked here. TRBV21-1 is listed as a pseudogene. CDR3 size: 13 residues. Here the CDR3 DNA reads TGTGCCGCCAGGGTAGGGGATCACACTGAAGCTTTCTTT. This encodes CAARVGDHTEAFF.

This clone is a singleton in its sample. The chain employs TRBV18 and TRBJ1-2, with D tentatively TRBD1 (5 bases). Trimming cost V 3 bases and J 6 bases, with 14 bases left between them. From germline, CDR1 is KGHSH and CDR2 LQKENI. The CDR3 is 14 amino acids. This chain's CDR3 is CASSPGGVPHGYTF. CDR3 nucleotide sequence: TGTGCCAGCTCACCGGGGGGGGTACCCCATGGCTACACCTTC.

This chain's CDR3 is CASSSGTGSYEQYF. DNA for the CDR3: TGTGCCAGCAGTTCCGGGACAGGGTCCTACGAGCAGTACTTC. The V call is TRBV6-5, the J call TRBJ2-7; TRBD1 matches at 9 bases. This CDR3 is built from 14 residues. Germline loops: CDR1 MNHEY, CDR2 SVGAGI. The V segment lost 4 bases and the J segment 1 base; nucleotides outside the gene matches: 2.

The CDR3 spells CAWSTGNIDTQYF. In DNA, the CDR3 is TGTGCCTGGAGTACAGGGAACATAGATACGCAGTATTTT. The V and J genes are TRBV30 and TRBJ2-3, with a possible D match to TRBD1 (6 bases). Trimming pared 2 bases from V and 5 bases from J, leaving 11 bases between. The germline V gene encodes CDR1 GTSNPN and CDR2 SVGIG (reference sequence). CDR3 length: 13 residues. The full variable domain, completed using reference TRBV30 and TRBJ2-3, is SQTIHQWPATLVQPVGSPLSLECTVEGTSNPNLYWYRQAAGRGLQLLFYSVGIGQISSEVPQNLSASRPQDRQFILSSKKLLLSDSGFYLCAWSTGNIDTQYFGPGTRLTVL.

The chain links TRBV4-1 to TRBJ2-2, with a possible D match to TRBD1 (5 bases). Germline CDR1 reads MGHRA; CDR2 reads YSYEKL. V dropped 0 bases and J dropped 6 bases, with 11 bases sitting between them. This CDR3 spans 15 amino acids. CDR3 sequence reads: CASSQETTGPGELFF. CDR3 bases: TGCGCCAGCAGCCAAGAGACCACAGGCCCCGGGGAGCTGTTTTTT.

The chain carries TRBV5-4 and TRBJ2-3; D gene ambiguous. Germline-derived CDR1 and CDR2 are SGHNT and YYREEE (reference sequence). Trimming removed 0 bases at V and 5 bases at J, with 4 bases between. The CDR3 sequence is 12 residues long. The CDR3 DNA reads as TGTGCCAGCAGCTTGGGAGTAGATACGCAGTATTTT. Translation gives CASSLGVDTQYF.

The chain links TRBV28 to TRBJ1-1; unclear D gene. V dropped 6 bases and J dropped 1 base, with 9 bases sitting between them. The CDR3 sequence is 13 residues long. Germline CDR1 MDHEN, CDR2 SYDVKM. CDR3 in amino acids: CASRAARNTEAFF. DNA for the CDR3: TGTGCCAGCAGAGCCGCCAGGAACACTGAAGCTTTCTTT.

This chain joins TRBV7-2 and TRBJ2-7; D possibly corresponds to TRBD1 (5 bases). V was clipped by 10 bases and J by 0 bases, with 13 bases between them. Germline CDR1 SGHTA, CDR2 FQGNSA. The CDR3 totals 13 residues. The CDR3, as DNA: TGTGCCACTCAGGGTCCCTCCTCCTACGAGCAGTACTTC. It encodes CATQGPSSYEQYF.

This chain uses TRBV9 with TRBJ2-7; 7 nucleotides match TRBD1. The germline V gene encodes CDR1 SGDLS and CDR2 YYNGEE. V was clipped by 3 bases and J by 9 bases; unmatched bases: 9. The CDR3 totals 13 residues. As DNA, the CDR3 is TGTGCCAGCAGCGCCTCCTCCGGGACAGCGCAGTACTTC. Protein: CASSASSGTAQYF.

This chain uses TRBV7-9 with TRBJ2-7; 8 bases fit TRBD1. Germline V lookup: CDR1 SEHNR, CDR2 FQNEAQ (reference sequence). The CDR3 is made up of 16 amino acids. V gave up 4 bases and J gave up 4 bases; unmatched junction bases: 12. The CDR3 here is CASSSSPTRQGYEQYF. CDR3 DNA sequence: TGTGCCAGCAGCTCCTCCCCAACGAGACAGGGGTACGAGCAGTACTTC.

The chain recombines TRBV7-6 with TRBJ2-6; D not resolved. The CDR3 runs 15 residues. V was cut by 3 bases and J by 1 base, with 7 bases left in between. From germline, CDR1 is SGHVS and CDR2 FNYEAQ. CDR3 nucleotide sequence: TGTGCCAGCAGCTTGAAGGGATCTGGGGCCAACGTCCTGACTTTC. Protein sequence: CASSLKGSGANVLTF. Full variable domain (rest looked up from reference TRBV7-6 and TRBJ2-6): GAGVSQSPRYKVTKRGQDVALRCDPISGHVSLYWYRQALGQGPEFLTYFNYEAQQDKSGLPNDRFSAERPEGSISTLTIQRTEQRDSAMYRCASSLKGSGANVLTFGAGSRLTVL.

This clone was seen once. The chain links TRBV9 to TRBJ2-1, with TRBD2 identical over 8 bases. CDR1 and CDR2 (germline): SGDLS, YYNGEE. This CDR3 has 15 residues. Trimming at V came to 0 bases and at J to 3 bases, leaving 2 bases not matched to a gene. The CDR3 protein is CASSVAAGVYNEQFF. DNA for the CDR3: TGTGCCAGCAGCGTAGCAGCGGGAGTCTACAATGAGCAGTTCTTC.

This chain connects TRBV6-5 to TRBJ1-2; no firm D call. With 0 bases removed from V and 2 bases from J, the gap between germline ends came to 10 bases. This CDR3 region has 15 residues. From germline, CDR1 is MNHEY and CDR2 SVGAGI. The chain's CDR3 is CASSYSSTANYGYTF. The CDR3 nucleotides read TGTGCCAGCAGTTACTCGTCTACAGCGAACTATGGCTACACCTTC.

The J gene is TRBJ1-1, the V gene TRBV6-5; no clear D. V dropped 0 bases and J dropped 0 bases, with 11 bases sitting between them. The CDR3 contains 16 residues. The germline V gene encodes CDR1 MNHEY and CDR2 SVGAGI. The CDR3 protein is CASSYSRPSVNTEAFF. The CDR3 nucleotides read TGTGCCAGCAGTTACTCGCGTCCCTCCGTGAACACTGAAGCTTTCTTT.

The rearrangement joins TRBV29-1 to TRBJ2-5; 8 bases line up with TRBD1. The last part of the DNA fits TRBJ2-7 better; the J call may be wrong. From germline, CDR1 is SQVTM and CDR2 ANQGSEA. The CDR3 totals 13 residues. The CDR3 DNA reads as TGCAGCGTTGAATTGGACAGGGCGACCGAGCAGTACTTC. Translation gives CSVELDRATEQYF.

This chain links TRBV5-5 with TRBJ2-7, with TRBD1 identical over 8 bases. The CDR3 covers 15 residues. V was pared by 1 base and J by 7 bases, with 10 bases of the junction left unmatched. Germline values: CDR1 SGHKS, CDR2 YYEKEE (reference sequence). CDR3 coding DNA: TGTGCCAGCAGCTTGACCGGGACAGGACCTAGGGAGCAGTACTTC. This encodes CASSLTGTGPREQYF.

This clone was seen only a few times. CDR3 sequence reads: CASSPLWDFAEQYF. The CDR3, as DNA: TGTGCCAGCAGTCCTCTTTGGGACTTTGCCGAGCAGTACTTC. J is TRBJ2-7 and V is TRBV28, with a tentative D call TRBD2 (6 bases). This CDR3 contains 14 residues. V gave up 5 bases and J gave up 6 bases, with 17 bases separating them. Germline V gives CDR1 MDHEN, CDR2 SYDVKM.

V is TRBV10-3 and J is TRBJ1-2; TRBD1 aligns across 8 bases. CDR1 is ENHRY and CDR2 is SYGVKD in the germline V gene. Losses at the gene ends were 6 bases for V and 3 bases for J; bases not matched to a gene: 15. The CDR3 totals 17 residues. The CDR3 DNA sequence: TGTGCCATCAGCCGAGAAATGAACAGGGGGAGGGACTATGGCTACACCTTC. Its translation: CAISREMNRGRDYGYTF.

This chain joins TRBV7-2 and TRBJ2-7; D is perhaps TRBD2 (6 bases). Trimming removed 5 bases from V and 2 bases from J, with 16 bases in between. The CDR3 is made up of 15 amino acids. The germline V gene has CDR1 SGHTA and CDR2 FQGNSA. CDR3 coding DNA: TGTGCCAGCAGCCGTGTCCGCGGCGGGGCCTACGAGCAGTACTTC. Protein sequence: CASSRVRGGAYEQYF.

The gene calls are TRBV9 and TRBJ1-2, with 10 bases fitting TRBD1. From germline, CDR1 is SGDLS and CDR2 YYNGEE. This CDR3 comprises 16 residues. Trimming removed 5 bases from V and 3 bases from J; junction bases left unmatched: 10. In DNA form, the CDR3 reads TGTGCCAGCAGTGCCGAAAGGGACAGGGGAGACTATGGCTACACCTTC. It translates to CASSAERDRGDYGYTF.

The chain recombines TRBV15 with TRBJ2-2; D unresolved. V was clipped by 3 bases and J by 6 bases, with 17 bases between them. CDR1 is LNHNV and CDR2 is YYDKDF in the germline V gene (reference sequence). The CDR3 sequence is 16 residues long. The CDR3 is CATSSDLALAPGELFF. For the CDR3, the DNA is TGTGCCACCAGCAGTGACCTCGCCCTGGCACCCGGGGAGCTGTTTTTT.

The chain combines TRBV2 with TRBJ1-1; TRBD1 agrees at 7 bases. The CDR3 runs to 11 residues. CDR1 is SNHLY and CDR2 is FYNNEI in the germline V gene. V gave up 6 bases and J gave up 11 bases; unmatched junction bases: 6. CDR3 loop: CASREPRGAFF. CDR3 coding DNA: TGTGCCAGCAGGGAACCCAGGGGGGCTTTCTTT. The full variable domain, its missing parts supplied by reference TRBV2 and TRBJ1-1, is EPEVTQTPSHQVTQMGQEVILRCVPISNHLYFYWYRQILGQKVEFLVSFYNNEISEKSEIFDDQFSVERPDGSNFTLKIRSTKLEDSAMYFCASREPRGAFFGQGTRLTVV.

The chain combines TRBV29-1 with TRBJ2-1; TRBD1 matches at 8 bases. The germline V gene has CDR1 SQVTM and CDR2 ANQGSEA. The V segment lost 1 base and the J segment 1 base; nucleotides outside the gene matches: 6. The CDR3 runs 16 residues. For the CDR3, the DNA is TGCAGCGTTGAAGGGACAGGGTCCTCTTCCTACAATGAGCAGTTCTTC. This gives the protein CSVEGTGSSSYNEQFF.

The rearrangement uses TRBV5-6 and TRBJ2-5; no definite D call. The CDR3 loop spans 15 amino acids. Trimming stripped 3 bases from V and 5 bases from J, with 17 bases between. Germline lookup yields CDR1 SGHDT and CDR2 YYEEEE. The CDR3 region has the DNA TGTGCCAGCAGCTCGTTACCCGGGTCCATCGAGACCCAGTACTTC. This sequence encodes CASSSLPGSIETQYF.

The chain joins TRBV9 to TRBJ2-1, with 7 bases that match TRBD2. The V and J ends lost 0 bases and 0 bases, in that order; junction bases with no gene match: 3. The CDR3 covers 16 residues. Germline V gives CDR1 SGDLS, CDR2 YYNGEE. CDR3 in DNA: TGTGCCAGCAGCGTAGGGGGCGGGAGCTCCTACAATGAGCAGTTCTTC. This sequence encodes CASSVGGGSSYNEQFF.

The CDR3 DNA reads as TGCGCCAGCAGCCCTCGGAATTCCTACGAGCAGTACTTC. As protein: CASSPRNSYEQYF. The chain has TRBV4-3 and TRBJ2-7; D is uncertain. The germline V and J ends were trimmed by 4 bases and 1 base, with 8 bases remaining between them. Germline assignment: CDR1 LGHNA and CDR2 YSLEER. This CDR3 has 13 residues.

The V call is TRBV13, the J call TRBJ2-3; 7 nucleotides line up with TRBD2. The V segment lost 5 bases and the J segment 5 bases; nucleotides outside the gene matches: 13. Looked up from germline, CDR1 is PRHDT and CDR2 is FYEKMQ (reference sequence). CDR3 length equals 16 residues. The chain's CDR3 is CASSPLAEILEDTQYF. CDR3 DNA: TGTGCCAGCAGCCCTCTAGCGGAGATACTTGAAGATACGCAGTATTTT.

As DNA, the CDR3 is TGCGCCAGCAGCTTGGAGGACAGCTACTATGGCTACACCTTC. This gives the protein CASSLEDSYYGYTF. The V and J genes are TRBV5-1 and TRBJ1-2; D may be TRBD1 (6 bases). Between the trimmed V and J ends, which lost 0 bases and 3 bases, there was a span of 9 bases. This CDR3 has 14 residues. Germline CDR1 is SGHRS and CDR2 is YFSETQ.

The V call is TRBV4-2, the J call TRBJ1-2; D ambiguous. V was trimmed by 0 bases and J by 8 bases, leaving 13 bases between them. Germline V lookup: CDR1 LGHNA, CDR2 YNFKEQ. The CDR3 is 14 residues long. DNA of the CDR3: TGTGCCAGCAGCCAAGAGCATGTGGTCCGAGGCTACACCTTC. Translated, it gives CASSQEHVVRGYTF.

V is TRBV6-1 and J is TRBJ2-5; 11 nucleotides line up with TRBD1. The V segment lost 6 bases and the J segment 5 bases; nucleotides outside the gene matches: 2. This CDR3 has 13 residues. Germline lookup yields CDR1 MNHNS and CDR2 SASEGT. DNA for the CDR3: TGTGCCAGCAGGGACAGGGGGCACGAGACCCAGTACTTC. Protein product: CASRDRGHETQYF.